Listed below are T cell receptor beta chains from one sample, sequenced in a study of OX40 agonist ivuxolimab in advanced cancers. Measured with immunoSEQ multiplex PCR; TCRdb has only the in-frame clones, and not every one. The sample contains 65,000 to 85,000 clones, over 75% of which appear only once. The sequences come from CD4+ or CD8+ T cells sorted from blood, collected in a trial of the OX40 agonist ivuxolimab. These receptors all come from an adult with an advanced solid tumor such as melanoma, head and neck, liver or kidney cancer. The CDR3 runs from the conserved cysteine through the conserved F or W. A D gene is named only where the DNA matches it firmly. Rows may omit the clone size; those that give it use once, few, many or a size class.

j_call clone_size v_call d_call cdr3_aa cdr3_nt
TRBJ1-1 few TRBV7-9 . CASSREGLGEAFF TGTGCCAGCAGCCGAGAGGGTTTGGGAGAAGCTTTCTTT
TRBJ1-1 . TRBV5-1 TRBD1 CASSLDGQGMNTEAFF TGCGCCAGCAGCTTAGATGGACAGGGGATGAACACTGAAGCTTTCTTT
TRBJ2-2 . TRBV29-1 . CSVGLAGELFF TGCAGCGTTGGTTTAGCCGGGGAGCTGTTTTTT
TRBJ1-2 . TRBV5-1 . CASSFTRGDYGYTF TGCGCCAGCAGCTTCACCAGGGGCGACTATGGCTACACCTTC
TRBJ2-5 . TRBV5-4 . CASTRREGVQETQYF TGTGCCAGCACCCGGAGGGAGGGGGTCCAAGAGACCCAGTACTTC
TRBJ2-2 . TRBV21-1 . CASSAATHRGGDTGELFF TGTGCCAGCAGCGCCGCCACCCACAGGGGTGGGGACACCGGGGAGCTGTTTTTT
TRBJ1-1 once TRBV19 . CASSMVGGSEAFF TGTGCCAGTAGTATGGTTGGGGGTTCTGAAGCTTTCTTT
TRBJ1-6 . TRBV5-1 . CASSLGPSVGFSPLHF TGCGCCAGCAGCTTGGGCCCCTCTGTGGGGTTTTCACCCCTCCACTTT
TRBJ1-5 few TRBV21-1 . CASSSRPEQGWHF TGTGCCAGCAGCTCCCGACCGGAACAGGGCTGGCATTTT
TRBJ1-1 . TRBV7-6 . CASSLGGGTEAFF TGTGCCAGCAGCTTAGGAGGTGGCACTGAAGCTTTCTTT
TRBJ1-6 . TRBV10-3 TRBD1 CAISRSGQGLGSPLHF TGTGCCATCAGCCGCTCTGGACAGGGTTTAGGATCACCCCTCCACTTT
TRBJ2-1 . TRBV9 TRBD1 CASSDGQGPYNEQFF TGTGCCAGCAGCGATGGACAGGGCCCCTACAATGAGCAGTTCTTC
TRBJ1-4 . TRBV6-6 . CASRRGGSNEKLFF TGTGCCAGCAGAAGAGGGGGGTCTAATGAAAAACTGTTTTTT
TRBJ2-7 . TRBV9 TRBD1 CASSFRDRGDEQYF TGTGCCAGCAGCTTCCGGGACAGGGGAGACGAGCAGTACTTC
TRBJ2-3 few TRBV9 . CASSVAFSDTQYF TGTGCCAGCAGCGTAGCTTTCTCGGATACGCAGTATTTT
TRBJ1-6 . TRBV9 . CASSVARGYNSPLHF TGTGCCAGCAGCGTAGCCAGGGGCTATAATTCACCCCTCCACTTT
TRBJ2-2 . TRBV12-5 . CASGQNTGELFF TGTGCTAGTGGACAGAACACCGGGGAGCTGTTTTTT
TRBJ2-5 . TRBV4-1 . CASSQPRAEKETQYF TGCGCCAGCAGCCAACCGCGGGCGGAGAAAGAGACCCAGTACTTC
TRBJ1-3 . TRBV14 . CASSHRVFSGNTIYF TGTGCCAGCAGCCATCGGGTTTTCTCTGGAAACACCATATATTTT
TRBJ2-1 . TRBV11-2 TRBD2 CASSRSGGRLYNEQFF TGTGCCAGCAGCCGTTCGGGGGGGAGACTTTACAATGAGCAGTTCTTC
TRBJ1-6 few TRBV28 . CASSLSNEGSPLHF TGTGCCAGCAGTTTATCAAATGAGGGTTCACCCCTCCACTTT
TRBJ2-1 few TRBV5-6 . CASSLRGTSYNEQFF TGTGCCAGCAGTTTACGGGGGACCTCCTACAATGAGCAGTTCTTC
TRBJ1-5 . TRBV19 TRBD1 CASSTQTRQGAQHF TGTGCCAGTAGTACCCAGACCCGGCAGGGGGCCCAGCATTTT
TRBJ1-6 . TRBV5-6 TRBD1 CASSLWTGRSPLHF TGTGCCAGCAGCTTGTGGACAGGGCGCTCACCCCTCCACTTT
TRBJ1-1 . TRBV10-2 . CASNPRSRRKVGNTEAFF TGCGCCAGCAACCCCCGATCTCGAAGGAAGGTCGGGAACACTGAAGCTTTCTTT
TRBJ2-5 . TRBV4-3 . CASSQVEQGRRGGTQYF TGCGCCAGCAGCCAAGTTGAACAGGGACGCCGTGGAGGGACCCAGTACTTC
TRBJ2-7 once TRBV27 . CASSSGGGWYEQYF TGTGCCAGCAGTTCAGGGGGGGGGTGGTACGAGCAGTACTTC
TRBJ2-7 . TRBV7-2 TRBD2 CASSLGAGAGYEQYF TGTGCCAGCAGCTTAGGGGCGGGAGCGGGCTACGAGCAGTACTTC
TRBJ2-7 few TRBV27 TRBD2 CASSLADSYEQYF TGTGCCAGCAGTCTAGCGGACTCCTACGAGCAGTACTTC
TRBJ2-3 . TRBV7-6 . CASSPYSRDTQYF TGTGCCAGCAGCCCATACTCCAGGGATACGCAGTATTTT
TRBJ1-1 . TRBV29-1 . CSAGRGDTEAFF TGCAGCGCGGGACGGGGGGACACTGAAGCTTTCTTT
TRBJ1-1 . TRBV10-3 . CAIRVTGNTEAFF TGTGCCATCAGGGTGACAGGGAACACTGAAGCTTTCTTT
TRBJ2-5 once TRBV5-6 TRBD2 CASSWGGAQETQYF TGTGCCAGCAGCTGGGGGGGAGCCCAAGAGACCCAGTACTTC
TRBJ1-4 . TRBV28 . CASSFGAVGLFF TGTGCCAGCAGTTTCGGGGCTGTGGGGCTGTTTTTT
TRBJ1-3 once TRBV23-1 TRBD1 CASTGDRPLAIYF TGCGCCAGCACTGGGGACAGGCCTCTGGCCATATATTTT
TRBJ1-2 . TRBV4-2 TRBD1 CASNDRDYGYTF TGTGCCAGCAACGACAGGGATTATGGCTACACCTTC
TRBJ1-5 . TRBV7-2 . CASSSYPGGNQPQHF TGTGCCAGCAGCTCCTACCCCGGAGGCAATCAGCCCCAGCATTTT
TRBJ1-5 . TRBV6-6 . CASKGEGYQPQHF TGTGCCAGCAAAGGGGAGGGGTATCAGCCCCAGCATTTT
TRBJ1-2 . TRBV14 TRBD1 CASSRVGTGRRDGYTF TGTGCCAGCAGCCGGGTCGGGACAGGGAGGAGAGATGGCTACACCTTC
TRBJ1-2 . TRBV2 . CTSGFTPNYGYTF TGTACCAGCGGGTTTACTCCTAACTATGGCTACACCTTC
TRBJ2-2 few TRBV29-1 . CSARKETGGAGELFF TGCAGCGCCCGAAAGGAGACAGGTGGGGCCGGGGAGCTGTTTTTT
TRBJ2-5 . TRBV9 TRBD2 CASSVDGRLAAQETQYF TGTGCCAGCAGCGTAGACGGGCGACTAGCGGCACAAGAGACCCAGTACTTC
TRBJ1-2 . TRBV19 . CASSYTSARFYGYTF TGTGCCAGTTCTTACACCTCCGCCAGATTCTATGGCTACACCTTC
TRBJ1-2 . TRBV19 TRBD1 CASRRQGRYGYTF TGTGCCAGTAGGAGACAGGGAAGATATGGCTACACCTTC
TRBJ2-5 . TRBV11-3 . CASSPGTSTQETQYF TGTGCCAGCAGCCCAGGGACCTCCACCCAAGAGACCCAGTACTTC
TRBJ2-3 . TRBV4-3 TRBD2 CASSQGLAGASTDTQYF TGCGCCAGCAGCCAAGGACTAGCGGGGGCTAGCACAGATACGCAGTATTTT
TRBJ2-5 . TRBV4-2 . CASSQGLQETQYF TGTGCCAGCAGCCAAGGCCTCCAAGAGACCCAGTACTTC
TRBJ2-4 . TRBV10-3 . CATQPGLLENIQYF TGTGCCACTCAGCCGGGACTCCTTGAAAACATTCAGTACTTC
TRBJ1-1 . TRBV19 . CASRIRGFDTEAFF TGTGCCAGTAGGATCAGGGGATTTGACACTGAAGCTTTCTTT
TRBJ1-2 . TRBV9 . CASSVGGNGHLNYGYTF TGTGCCAGCAGCGTAGGGGGGAACGGCCACCTCAACTATGGCTACACCTTC
TRBJ2-7 . TRBV5-1 TRBD1 CASGRQGPDEQYF TGCGCCAGCGGCCGACAGGGCCCCGACGAGCAGTACTTC
TRBJ2-1 . TRBV12-5 TRBD2 CASGLVLAGPYNEQFF TGTGCTAGTGGTTTGGTCCTAGCGGGACCCTACAATGAGCAGTTCTTC
TRBJ2-2 once TRBV21-1 . CASIRQGPNTGELFF TGTGCCAGCATTAGACAGGGACCGAACACCGGGGAGCTGTTTTTT
TRBJ2-1 . TRBV5-1 . CASAPSDSPSGEQFF TGCGCCAGCGCCCCGTCTGACTCCCCTTCGGGTGAGCAGTTCTTC
TRBJ1-3 . TRBV5-6 TRBD1 CASSLEGGESIYF TGTGCCAGCAGCTTGGAAGGGGGCGAATCCATATATTTT
TRBJ1-5 . TRBV7-8 TRBD1 CASSLKGQGAAFSNQPQHF TGTGCCAGCAGCTTAAAGGGACAGGGGGCTGCCTTTAGCAATCAGCCCCAGCATTTT